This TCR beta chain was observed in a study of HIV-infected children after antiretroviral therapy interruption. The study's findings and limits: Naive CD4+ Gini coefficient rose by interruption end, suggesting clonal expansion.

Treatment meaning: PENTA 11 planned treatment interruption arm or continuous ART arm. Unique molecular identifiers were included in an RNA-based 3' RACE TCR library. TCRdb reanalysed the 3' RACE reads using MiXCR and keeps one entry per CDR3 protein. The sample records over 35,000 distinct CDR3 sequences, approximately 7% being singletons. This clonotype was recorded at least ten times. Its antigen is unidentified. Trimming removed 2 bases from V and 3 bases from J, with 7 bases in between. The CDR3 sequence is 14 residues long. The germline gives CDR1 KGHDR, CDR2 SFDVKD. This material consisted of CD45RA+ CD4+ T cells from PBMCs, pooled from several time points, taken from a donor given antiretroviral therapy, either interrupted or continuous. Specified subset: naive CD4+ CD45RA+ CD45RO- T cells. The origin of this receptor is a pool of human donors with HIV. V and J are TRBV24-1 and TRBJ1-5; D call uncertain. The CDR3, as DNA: TGTGCCACCAGTGATTCGCAGTTCAATCAGCCCCAGCATTTT. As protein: CATSDSQFNQPQHF.